Given below is one T cell receptor (beta chain) in context. The sample belongs to a study of Tregs in tolerant kidney transplant recipients. Overall study context: The nonmyeloablative bone marrow transplants came from related graft donors, with transient mixed chimerism.

TCRdb's table, derived via immunoSEQ multiplex PCR, lists solely in-frame clones and lacks some. The table shows 60,000 to 75,000 clones, with around 85% occurring only once. The germline V gene encodes CDR1 KGHSH and CDR2 LQKENI. The V segment lost 4 bases and the J segment 5 bases; nucleotides outside the gene matches: 10. CDR3 length equals 16 residues. Sequencing used Tregs from blood, obtained before the transplant. This TCR was recovered from a human donor who received a combined kidney and bone marrow transplant. The V call is TRBV18, the J call TRBJ1-4, with 7 bases lining up with TRBD1. CDR3 loop: CASSRRPGQSNEKLFF. The DNA of the CDR3 is TGTGCCAGCTCACGACGACCGGGACAGTCCAATGAAAAACTGTTTTTT.